These 32 T cell receptor beta chains were sequenced from one sample in a study of T cell responses to AZD1222 COVID-19 vaccine. Sequencing used immunoSEQ multiplex PCR; TCRdb keeps in-frame clones, though not all of them. The sample includes roughly 120,000 clones, approximately 85% of them seen just once. The sample consisted of peripheral blood, taken on day 0 of MenACWY control vaccination. These TCRs come from an adult in good health.

The chain has TRBV3-1 (or the pseudogene TRBV3-2) and TRBJ1-6, with 7 positions matching TRBD1. Trimming cost V 0 bases and J 9 bases; bases outside gene matches: 8. In germline, CDR1 is LGHDT, CDR2 YNNKEL (reference sequence). This CDR3 contains 16 residues. The CDR3 here is CASSQEKKGGISPLHF. The CDR3 DNA sequence: TGTGCCAGCAGCCAAGAAAAGAAAGGGGGCATTTCACCCCTCCACTTT.

The chain uses TRBV6-6 and TRBJ2-2; TRBD2 aligns across 13 bases. The CDR3 has 15 residues. V was pared by 6 bases and J by 8 bases, with 6 bases of the junction left unmatched. In germline, CDR1 is MNHNY, CDR2 SVGAGI (reference sequence). The CDR3 DNA reads TGTGCCAGCAGACCCGGACTAGCGGGGGTGGGGGAGCTGTTTTTT. The encoded protein is CASRPGLAGVGELFF.

The genes are TRBV6-5 and TRBJ1-6; D is ambiguous. The CDR3 is 14 residues long. V was pared by 7 bases and J by 1 base, with 8 bases between. The germline V gene has CDR1 MNHEY and CDR2 SVGAGI. CDR3: CASTGRSYNSPLHF. DNA of the CDR3: TGTGCCAGCACGGGAAGGTCCTATAATTCACCCCTCCACTTT.

V is TRBV9 and J is TRBJ2-5; D is ambiguous. Germline lookup yields CDR1 SGDLS and CDR2 YYNGEE. V lost 1 base and J 4 bases, leaving 11 bases between the germline ends. This CDR3 is built from 14 residues. The CDR3 reads CASSVFADSETQYF. In nucleotides, the CDR3 is TGTGCCAGCAGCGTATTCGCCGATTCAGAGACCCAGTACTTC.

The chain joins TRBV27 to TRBJ2-1; TRBD2 agrees at 9 bases. Germline values: CDR1 MNHEY, CDR2 SMNVEV (reference sequence). V shed 3 bases and J 8 bases; nucleotides not matched to a gene: 11. There are 16 residues in the CDR3. The CDR3 DNA reads TGTGCCAGCAGTTTCTCCCTTAGCGGGGGAAGGGATGAGCAGTTCTTC. Its protein is CASSFSLSGGRDEQFF.

The chain carries TRBV27 and TRBJ1-6; a possible D gene is TRBD1 (5 bases). Germline V gene data show CDR1 as MNHEY and CDR2 as SMNVEV (reference sequence). The CDR3 covers 16 residues. V lost 8 bases to trimming and J lost 6 bases, with 20 bases between them. CDR3 region: CASRLASGKFNSPLHF. CDR3 nucleotide sequence: TGTGCCAGCCGCCTCGCCTCAGGGAAATTTAATTCACCCCTCCACTTT.

This sequence joins TRBV29-1 and TRBJ1-1; D remains unclear. The germline V and J ends were trimmed by 7 bases and 5 bases, with 11 bases remaining between them. CDR1 is SQVTM, CDR2 ANQGSEA, per germline. The CDR3 runs 11 residues. For the CDR3, the DNA is TGCAGCGCCCTATTGATGACTGAAGCTTTCTTT. Translated, it gives CSALLMTEAFF.

This chain's CDR3 is CSVEGGDLKNNEQFF. The CDR3 bases are TGCAGCGTTGAAGGGGGGGACTTAAAGAACAATGAGCAGTTCTTC. The chain links TRBV29-1 to TRBJ2-1; possibly TRBD2 for D (6 bases). Germline V CDR1 and CDR2: SQVTM, ANQGSEA. This CDR3 comprises 15 residues. Trimming pared 1 base from V and 5 bases from J, leaving 15 bases between.

The chain couples TRBV2 to TRBJ2-1; 10 nucleotides agree with TRBD1. V gave up 7 bases and J gave up 3 bases; unmatched junction bases: 3. This CDR3 region has 14 residues. Germline CDR1 is SNHLY and CDR2 is FYNNEI. CDR3 sequence reads: CASTRDRGYNEQFF. CDR3 nucleotides: TGTGCCAGCACCAGGGACAGGGGCTACAATGAGCAGTTCTTC.

This sequence joins TRBV19 and TRBJ2-7; either TRBD1 or TRBD2 may supply D (5 bases each). CDR1 and CDR2 (germline): LNHDA, SQIVND (reference sequence). V was trimmed by 4 bases and J by 0 bases, leaving 10 bases between them. CDR3 length equals 14 residues. CDR3 bases: TGTGCCAGTAGTAAAGCAGGGAGCTCCTACGAGCAGTACTTC. Translating gives CASSKAGSSYEQYF.

This clone was observed a handful of times. The V and J genes are TRBV4-3 and TRBJ1-4; D uncertain. Trimming shortened V by 0 bases and J by 10 bases, and 12 bases separated the two germline ends. Per the germline V gene, CDR1 is LGHNA and CDR2 is YSLEER. The CDR3 spans 14 residues. CDR3 amino acids: CASSQDQGNGKLFF. The CDR3 nucleotides are TGCGCCAGCAGCCAAGATCAAGGGAACGGAAAACTGTTTTTT.

The chain couples TRBV19 to TRBJ2-5; D uncertain. CDR3 length: 14 residues. The germline V and J ends were trimmed by 6 bases and 3 bases, with 14 bases remaining between them. Looked up from germline, CDR1 is LNHDA and CDR2 is SQIVND (reference sequence). The CDR3 reads CASSPWSGEETQYF. CDR3 nucleotides: TGTGCCAGTAGCCCCTGGAGTGGGGAAGAGACCCAGTACTTC.

The chain is built from TRBV4-1 and TRBJ1-1; D not resolved. The CDR3 has 11 amino acids. Trimming took off 0 bases at V and 10 bases at J, with 6 bases between the two ends. Germline CDR1 and CDR2: MGHRA and YSYEKL. In DNA form, the CDR3 reads TGCGCCAGCAGCCAAGAACGGAGAGCTTTCTTT. Its protein is CASSQERRAFF.

The chain combines TRBV5-6 with TRBJ2-2; possibly TRBD1 or TRBD2 for D (5 bases each). This CDR3 comprises 15 residues. The V end lost 3 bases, the J end lost 6 bases, and 15 bases lay between the germline ends. Germline-derived CDR1 and CDR2 are SGHDT and YYEEEE. For the CDR3, the DNA is TGTGCCAGCAGCTCGCTACAGGAGGCTGCCGGGGAGCTGTTTTTT. Translating it yields CASSSLQEAAGELFF.

The chain has TRBV19 and TRBJ1-2, with 9 nucleotides matching TRBD1. The length of the CDR3 is 16 residues. The V segment lost 6 bases and the J segment 3 bases; nucleotides outside the gene matches: 11. Germline CDR1 and CDR2: LNHDA and SQIVND (reference sequence). CDR3 loop: CASRIPSGTGYYGYTF. CDR3 DNA sequence: TGTGCCAGTAGGATACCCTCCGGGACAGGGTACTATGGCTACACCTTC.

The chain is built from TRBV27 and TRBJ1-5; D remains unclear. Germline loops: CDR1 MNHEY, CDR2 SMNVEV (reference sequence). Trimming stripped 4 bases from V and 0 bases from J, with 10 bases between. The CDR3 contains 15 residues. The CDR3 DNA is TGTGCCAGCAGTTCCGGGAGATATAGCAATCAGCCCCAGCATTTT. Translation gives CASSSGRYSNQPQHF.

The chain carries TRBV7-2 and TRBJ2-1; unclear D gene. The germline V and J ends were trimmed by 3 bases and 8 bases, with 11 bases remaining between them. Germline V lookup: CDR1 SGHTA, CDR2 FQGNSA. CDR3 size: 13 residues. The chain's CDR3 is CASSFVPLDEQFF. CDR3 bases: TGTGCCAGCAGCTTTGTCCCTCTGGATGAGCAGTTCTTC. Using reference TRBV7-2 and TRBJ2-1 for the parts outside the CDR3, the full variable domain is GAGVSQSPSNKVTEKGKDVELRCDPISGHTALYWYRQSLGQGLEFLIYFQGNSAPDKSGLPSDRFSAERTGGSVSTLTIQRTQQEDSAVYLCASSFVPLDEQFFGPGTRLTVL.

The rearrangement joins TRBV7-6 to TRBJ2-3; D possibly corresponds to TRBD1 (5 bases). Per germline, CDR1 SGHVS and CDR2 FNYEAQ. The CDR3 loop spans 15 amino acids. V was pared by 2 bases and J by 2 bases, with 11 bases between. The DNA for the CDR3 is TGTGCCAGCAGCTTATCGGACACTACCACAGATACGCAGTATTTT. Its protein is CASSLSDTTTDTQYF.

This rearrangement joins TRBV5-6 to TRBJ2-1, with 15 bases identical to TRBD2. Germline-derived CDR1 and CDR2 are SGHDT and YYEEEE. There are 17 residues in the CDR3. J lost 7 bases, V lost 0 bases, and 5 bases had no gene match. The CDR3 loop is CASSLGGLAGGRNEQFF. CDR3 sequence (DNA): TGTGCCAGCAGCTTGGGCGGACTAGCGGGGGGGCGGAATGAGCAGTTCTTC. The variable domain in full, with the rest retrieved from reference TRBV5-6 and TRBJ2-1, is DAGVTQSPTHLIKTRGQQVTLRCSPKSGHDTVSWYQQALGQGPQFIFQYYEEEERQRGNFPDRFSGHQFPNYSSELNVNALLLGDSALYLCASSLGGLAGGRNEQFFGPGTRLTVL.

The chain combines TRBV9 with TRBJ1-1; D perhaps matches TRBD1 (5 bases). V gave up 2 bases and J gave up 1 base, with 12 bases separating them. The CDR3 has 15 amino acids. Looked up from germline, CDR1 is SGDLS and CDR2 is YYNGEE. DNA for the CDR3: TGTGCCAGCAGCGTCGACAGCTACGCGAACACTGAAGCTTTCTTT. Amino acids: CASSVDSYANTEAFF.

The chain is built from TRBV27 and TRBJ1-1, with a weak D call TRBD1 (5 bases). The V end was cut by 4 bases, the J end by 0 bases, with 15 bases between. CDR3 length equals 16 residues. The V gene's germline CDR1 is MNHEY and CDR2 SMNVEV (reference sequence). The CDR3: CASSSAGTGLNTEAFF. The CDR3 coding sequence is TGTGCCAGCAGTTCGGCCGGGACCGGACTGAACACTGAAGCTTTCTTT.

The gene calls are TRBV5-4 and TRBJ1-2; D possibly corresponds to TRBD1 (5 bases). This CDR3 is 15 amino acids long. Germline CDR1 is SGHNT and CDR2 is YYREEE (reference sequence). The V end lost 0 bases, the J end lost 2 bases, and 11 bases lay between the germline ends. CDR3 nucleotides: TGTGCCAGCAGCTTGGCGGGGGTGGGGAACTATGGCTACACCTTC. Residues: CASSLAGVGNYGYTF.

The chain combines TRBV30 with TRBJ2-7; D is possibly TRBD1 or TRBD2 (5 bases each). V lost 1 base and J lost 5, with 9 bases in between. There are 12 residues in the CDR3. Germline V lookup: CDR1 GTSNPN, CDR2 SVGIG (reference sequence). The CDR3 nucleotides read TGTGCCTGGAGTGGGGGACCGAACGAGCAGTACTTC. This codes for CAWSGGPNEQYF.

This clone was counted once. The CDR3 is CASRPPGADTQYF. Here the CDR3 DNA reads TGTGCCAGTAGACCCCCTGGGGCAGATACGCAGTATTTT. V is TRBV19 and J is TRBJ2-3, with D unclear. Germline V gives CDR1 LNHDA, CDR2 SQIVND (reference sequence). With 6 bases removed from V and 4 bases from J, the gap between germline ends came to 11 bases. The CDR3 is made up of 13 amino acids.

The chain employs TRBV7-8 and TRBJ2-2; perhaps TRBD2 as D (5 bases). The CDR3 sequence is 16 residues long. Between the trimmed V and J ends, which lost 5 bases and 4 bases, there was a span of 17 bases. Germline CDR1 and CDR2: SGHVS and FQNEAQ. CDR3 sequence reads: CASSRSGWKSTGELFF. The DNA of the CDR3 is TGTGCCAGCAGCCGATCGGGGTGGAAGAGCACCGGGGAGCTGTTTTTT.

The chain has TRBV7-9 and TRBJ1-2, with a tentative D call TRBD1 (5 bases). Germline assignment: CDR1 SEHNR and CDR2 FQNEAQ (reference sequence). Trimming removed 6 bases at V and 1 base at J, with 12 bases between. The CDR3 has 14 residues. The CDR3 protein is CASREQELNYGYTF. Written as DNA, the CDR3 is TGTGCCAGCAGAGAACAGGAACTTAACTATGGCTACACCTTC.

This clone appeared a few times. This chain connects TRBV10-3 to TRBJ2-1; D possibly corresponds to TRBD1 (5 bases). V lost 5 bases to trimming and J lost 0 bases, with 11 bases between them. Germline V gene data show CDR1 as ENHRY and CDR2 as SYGVKD. The CDR3 consists of 15 residues. CDR3 nucleotide sequence: TGTGCCATCAGTTTGACAGTAGTCTCCTACAATGAGCAGTTCTTC. It codes for CAISLTVVSYNEQFF.

V and J are TRBV24-1 and TRBJ2-5; 7 bases fit TRBD1. The CDR3 covers 16 residues. V was clipped by 4 bases and J by 7 bases; unmatched bases: 14. Germline CDR1 is KGHDR and CDR2 is SFDVKD. CDR3 DNA sequence: TGTGCCACCAGTGACACACGGGACAGCCGAGGGGGGACCCAGTACTTC. This codes for CATSDTRDSRGGTQYF.

This clone turned up a few times. V and J are TRBV30 and TRBJ2-7; D gene uncertain. V lost 0 bases and J lost 2, with 5 bases in between. Germline-derived CDR1 and CDR2 are GTSNPN and SVGIG (reference sequence). The CDR3 is 12 residues long. Written as DNA, the CDR3 is TGTGCCTGGAGTGTAGGGACCTACGAGCAGTACTTC. It codes for CAWSVGTYEQYF.

The CDR3 nucleotides read TGCGCCAGCAGTCGTGCAGGGGGTGGAACTGAAGCTTTCTTT. This encodes CASSRAGGGTEAFF. The J gene is TRBJ1-1, the V gene TRBV4-1; 7 nucleotides match TRBD1. From germline, CDR1 is MGHRA and CDR2 YSYEKL. The CDR3 length is 14 residues. Losses at the gene ends were 6 bases for V and 5 bases for J; bases not matched to a gene: 9.

The V call is TRBV7-3, the J call TRBJ2-3, with TRBD1 matching 7 bases. CDR1 is SGHTA and CDR2 is FQGTGA in the germline V gene. V shed 1 base, J shed 6 bases, and the junction held 7 bases outside the gene matches. The CDR3 extends over 15 amino acids. The CDR3 region has the DNA TGTGCCAGCAGCTTAAATGCAGGGGGATACGATACGCAGTATTTT. The encoded protein is CASSLNAGGYDTQYF.

The chain uses TRBV6-2 or TRBV6-3 and TRBJ1-5; D ambiguous. Trimming took off 2 bases at V and 6 bases at J, with 14 bases between the two ends. The CDR3 runs 15 residues. Germline CDR1 is MNHEY and CDR2 is SVGEGT. This CDR3 is CASSYVGQAIQPQHF. The CDR3 region has the DNA TGTGCCAGCAGTTACGTAGGGCAGGCGATTCAGCCCCAGCATTTT.